This TCR beta chain is drawn from a study of blood T cell repertoires in COVID-19. On the study more broadly: Acute and convalescent COVID-19 samples came from the United States, Italy and Spain. PBMCs, B-cell-depleted T cells, or T cells provided the cDNA or gDNA that made up the material.

Only one count was recorded for this clone. Original handling: Nucleated cell number was recorded as an estimate derived from reference gene primer amplification. The method was immunoSEQ multiplex PCR; TCRdb's version includes in-frame clones alone and lacks a portion of them. V, J and clone size are those of that table, while D and trimming were read from the DNA. The sample has around 300,000 clones; about 83% are singletons. The CDR3 totals 16 residues. V dropped 1 base and J dropped 3; count of bases not matched to a gene: 9. Germline V gene sequence: CDR1 MGHRA, CDR2 YSYEKL. The material sequenced was peripheral blood. The chain combines TRBV4-1 with TRBJ2-7; 7 nucleotides agree with TRBD1. This TCR was recovered from a man aged 30 to 45 with active or convalescent COVID-19. CDR3 DNA sequence: TGCGCCAGCAGCCAAGTCGCCGGGACAGAAGTCTACGAGCAGTACTTC. It yields the protein CASSQVAGTEVYEQYF.